These 28 T cell receptor beta chains originate from one sample sequenced in a study of spatial heterogeneity in lung cancer. TCRdb reanalysed the 5' RACE reads using MiXCR and keeps one entry per CDR3 protein. In the table there are about 86,000 distinct CDR3 sequences, roughly 12% of which are singletons. This sample's time point: sample taken at primary tumor resection. Frozen PBMC, nontumor lung or tumor provided whole RNA, which was sequenced unsorted. Sequences were derived from PBMCs, sampled at surgery. The source is a male donor with early-stage non-small cell lung cancer.

About this clonotype itself: Since no conserved phenylalanine or tryptophan closes the CDR3, a read error is the likely cause. The chain carries TRBV6-6 and TRBJ2-5, with 7 bases matching TRBD2. The CDR3 has 15 residues. CDR1 and CDR2 (germline): MNHNY, SVGAGI (reference sequence). V lost 4 bases and J lost 2; bases outside the gene matches: 7. CDR3 nucleotides: TGTGCCAGCAGTTCGACGACTAGCCCTCAAGAGACCCAGTACTAC. Translating gives CASSSTTSPQETQYY.

V gene TRBV29-1 combines with J gene TRBJ1-5; tentatively, D is TRBD1 (6 bases). Per germline, CDR1 SQVTM and CDR2 ANQGSEA. The CDR3 totals 14 residues. Trimming took off 4 bases at V and 2 bases at J, with 12 bases between the two ends. The CDR3 here is CSVGGGAGNQPQHF. The CDR3 nucleotides are TGCAGCGTTGGAGGGGGGGCGGGCAATCAGCCCCAGCATTTT. Full variable domain (remainder filled in from reference TRBV29-1 and TRBJ1-5): SAVISQKPSRDICQRGTSLTIQCQVDSQVTMMFWYRQQPGQSLTLIATANQGSEATYESGFVIDKFPISRPNLTFSTLTVSNMSPEDSSIYLCSVGGGAGNQPQHFGDGTRLSIL.

A few counts support this clonotype. The chain has TRBV27 and TRBJ2-5; 9 bases are a match to TRBD2. V shed 2 bases and J 5 bases; nucleotides not matched to a gene: 6. The CDR3 covers 15 residues. Germline V lookup: CDR1 MNHEY, CDR2 SMNVEV (reference sequence). The CDR3 protein is CASSLAGGLMETQYF. The CDR3 region has the DNA TGTGCCAGCAGTTTAGCGGGAGGGCTTATGGAGACCCAGTACTTC.

This chain connects TRBV20-1 to TRBJ2-5; 14 bases match TRBD2. The CDR3 spans 18 residues. CDR1 is DFQATT and CDR2 is SNEGSKA in the germline V gene (reference sequence). Losses at the gene ends were 0 bases for V and 2 bases for J; bases not matched to a gene: 8. This CDR3 is CSARDFRTSGGMQETQYF. The CDR3 DNA reads TGCAGTGCTAGAGATTTCCGGACTAGCGGGGGGATGCAAGAGACCCAGTACTTC.

The chain combines TRBV20-1 with TRBJ1-2, with unresolved D. Looked up from germline, CDR1 is DFQATT and CDR2 is SNEGSKA (reference sequence). The CDR3 totals 14 residues. V dropped 5 bases and J dropped 3 bases, with 16 bases sitting between them. CDR3 sequence reads: CSAVGQRPDYGYTF. CDR3 bases: TGCAGTGCTGTTGGCCAGCGCCCTGACTATGGCTACACCTTC.

V gene TRBV4-1 combines with J gene TRBJ2-7, with D possibly matching TRBD1 (5 bases). This CDR3 comprises 13 residues. Trimming removed 1 base from V and 6 bases from J, with 10 bases in between. Germline assignment: CDR1 MGHRA and CDR2 YSYEKL. The CDR3 sequence: CASSQVTGVEQYF. The CDR3 bases are TGCGCCAGCAGCCAAGTCACAGGCGTCGAGCAGTACTTC.

The gene calls are TRBV7-9 and TRBJ2-7, with a weak D call TRBD1 (5 bases). This CDR3 spans 13 amino acids. Germline V gene data show CDR1 as SEHNR and CDR2 as FQNEAQ (reference sequence). With 3 bases removed from V and 4 bases from J, the gap between germline ends came to 10 bases. CDR3 bases: TGTGCCAGCAGCTTGCAGGGCAGGTACGAGCAGTACTTC. Residues: CASSLQGRYEQYF.

This chain uses TRBV4-1 with TRBJ2-4; D is tentatively TRBD1 or TRBD2 (6 bases each). Trimming took off 4 bases at V and 5 bases at J, with 21 bases between the two ends. In germline, CDR1 is MGHRA, CDR2 YSYEKL. The length of the CDR3 is 17 residues. The CDR3 DNA follows: TGCGCCAGCAGCCTCATCGGGGGCCCCGCAGGGGAAAACATTCAGTACTTC. Its protein product is CASSLIGGPAGENIQYF.

This clonotype showed up just a few times. V gene TRBV11-2 combines with J gene TRBJ1-2; D is unclear. CDR3 length equals 13 residues. Germline CDR1 reads SGHAT; CDR2 reads FQNNGV. Trimming pared 5 bases from V and 6 bases from J, leaving 13 bases between. The CDR3 sequence is CASSLLTGDGYTF. In nucleotides, the CDR3 is TGTGCCAGCAGCCTTCTAACTGGAGATGGCTACACCTTC.

This clonotype was observed a few times. The chain has TRBV6-6 and TRBJ2-2; 8 bases map to TRBD2. CDR1 is MNHNY, CDR2 SVGAGI, per germline (reference sequence). The CDR3 loop spans 16 amino acids. Losses at the gene ends were 8 bases for V and 0 bases for J; bases not matched to a gene: 8. Here the CDR3 DNA reads TGTGCCAGCGGGTCAGCGGGAGAAACGAACACCGGGGAGCTGTTTTTT. As protein: CASGSAGETNTGELFF.

The chain joins TRBV6-5 to TRBJ1-5, with TRBD1 identical over 10 bases. There are 15 residues in the CDR3. Per germline, CDR1 MNHEY and CDR2 SVGAGI. The V segment lost 4 bases and the J segment 6 bases; nucleotides outside the gene matches: 6. The DNA of the CDR3 is TGTGCCAGCAGTTCAGGGGACAGGGGAGGTCAGCCCCAGCATTTT. This sequence encodes CASSSGDRGGQPQHF.

The V call is TRBV29-1, the J call TRBJ2-7; 8 bases match TRBD1. Germline V lookup: CDR1 SQVTM, CDR2 ANQGSEA. The CDR3 sequence is 12 residues long. V shed 8 bases and J 8 bases; nucleotides not matched to a gene: 11. The CDR3 spells CSFVTGVGKQYF. The DNA for the CDR3 is TGCAGCTTTGTGACAGGGGTGGGGAAGCAGTACTTC.

The V and J genes are TRBV5-4 and TRBJ2-1; 11 bases fit TRBD2. CDR1 is SGHNT, CDR2 YYREEE, per germline (reference sequence). After removal of 4 bases from V and 3 bases from J, the junction contained 12 bases not matched to a gene. There are 18 residues in the CDR3. The CDR3 DNA reads as TGTGCCAGCAGCACGGTCCCCCTAGCGGGGGGTCTCTACAATGAGCAGTTCTTC. Its translation is CASSTVPLAGGLYNEQFF.

The chain carries TRBV2 and TRBJ2-7; D may be TRBD2 (6 bases). The V end lost 10 bases, the J end lost 0 bases, and 13 bases lay between the germline ends. The CDR3 is made up of 13 amino acids. The V gene's germline CDR1 is SNHLY and CDR2 FYNNEI. CDR3 protein: CATAWRDSYEQYF. CDR3 DNA: TGTGCCACTGCGTGGAGGGACTCCTACGAGCAGTACTTC.

The V and J genes are TRBV20-1 and TRBJ2-7; D might be TRBD2 (5 bases). This CDR3 is built from 12 residues. The V and J ends lost 2 bases and 4 bases respectively, with 9 bases between them. Per the germline V gene, CDR1 is DFQATT and CDR2 is SNEGSKA (reference sequence). The CDR3: CSARPSSYEQYF. The CDR3, as DNA: TGCAGTGCTAGACCTAGCAGTTACGAGCAGTACTTC.

This clonotype was detected many times. The V and J genes are TRBV5-1 and TRBJ1-2; D gene ambiguous. This CDR3 has 16 amino acids. The germline V gene has CDR1 SGHRS and CDR2 YFSETQ. The V end was cut by 7 bases, the J end by 4 bases, with 23 bases between. CDR3 DNA sequence: TGCGCCAGCCACGACAATCCCTTCGACATGGGCTATGGCTACACCTTC. It encodes CASHDNPFDMGYGYTF.

There are a few counts of this clonotype. The chain is built from TRBV2 and TRBJ1-1, with D possibly being TRBD1 (6 bases). V lost 6 bases to trimming and J lost 1 base, with 15 bases between them. The CDR3 loop spans 15 amino acids. In germline, CDR1 is SNHLY, CDR2 FYNNEI. CDR3 loop: CASSLPGQTNTEAFF. For the CDR3, the DNA is TGTGCCAGCAGCCTCCCCGGACAGACGAACACTGAAGCTTTCTTT.

This clonotype was seen a handful of times. V is TRBV7-6 and J is TRBJ1-1; possible D gene TRBD1, 5 bases. Germline assignment: CDR1 SGHVS and CDR2 FNYEAQ. Trimming stripped 2 bases from V and 1 base from J, with 11 bases between. This CDR3 has 15 residues. The CDR3, as DNA: TGTGCCAGCAGCTTACAGGGTGGAGGGAACACTGAAGCTTTCTTT. Its translation is CASSLQGGGNTEAFF.

In its sample, this clonotype was seen a few times. V gene TRBV10-3 combines with J gene TRBJ2-2; the D gene is possibly TRBD2 (6 bases). This CDR3 has 12 amino acids. Per germline, CDR1 ENHRY and CDR2 SYGVKD. V was pared by 6 bases and J by 7 bases, with 9 bases between. The CDR3 DNA reads as TGTGCCATCAGGGGAGGAGGCGGGGAGCTGTTTTTT. Translating it yields CAIRGGGGELFF.

The CDR3 nucleotides read TGTGCCAGCAGCTCAGGTTCAAGCTCCTACGAGCAGTACTTC. This sequence encodes CASSSGSSSYEQYF. The rearrangement joins TRBV3-1 to TRBJ2-7; D is ambiguous. V was cut by 5 bases and J by 0 bases, with 11 bases left in between. Germline V CDR1 and CDR2: LGHDT, YNNKEL (reference sequence). The length of the CDR3 is 14 residues.

This clonotype was detected a few times. The V and J genes are TRBV20-1 and TRBJ1-2; TRBD1 is a possible D gene (6 bases). This CDR3 has 17 amino acids. Per the germline V gene, CDR1 is DFQATT and CDR2 is SNEGSKA (reference sequence). Trimming removed 1 base at V and 5 bases at J, with 23 bases between. This CDR3 is CSARAAKGGAMRYGYTF. In DNA form, the CDR3 reads TGCAGTGCTAGAGCTGCCAAGGGGGGAGCGATGCGGTATGGCTACACCTTC.

This clonotype was recorded a few times. The chain links TRBV7-9 to TRBJ2-7, with 12 bases fitting TRBD2. Germline V gene sequence: CDR1 SEHNR, CDR2 FQNEAQ (reference sequence). The V gene end was trimmed by 5 bases and the J gene end by 6 bases; junction bases not matched to a gene: 11. The CDR3 extends over 16 amino acids. The CDR3 region is CASSLEGGLAGLEQYF. CDR3 sequence (DNA): TGTGCCAGCAGCCTAGAAGGGGGACTAGCGGGCCTCGAGCAGTACTTC.

V and J are TRBV13 and TRBJ2-3; 9 nucleotides agree with TRBD2. J was trimmed by 4 bases and V by 5 bases; bases with no gene match: 10. CDR3 length equals 16 residues. From germline, CDR1 is PRHDT and CDR2 FYEKMQ (reference sequence). The DNA for the CDR3 is TGTGCCAGCAGCCCGCGCGGGAGGGGAGGACCAGATACGCAGTATTTT. It yields the protein CASSPRGRGGPDTQYF.

V usage is TRBV18 and J usage is TRBJ1-6, with a possible D match to TRBD1 (5 bases). From germline, CDR1 is KGHSH and CDR2 LQKENI. This CDR3 region has 17 residues. Trimming cost V 0 bases and J 2 bases, with 11 bases left between them. DNA of the CDR3: TGTGCCAGCTCACCACCGGGCAGGGCGACCTATAATTCACCCCTCCACTTT. Translating gives CASSPPGRATYNSPLHF. The whole variable domain, remainder taken from reference TRBV18 and TRBJ1-6, is NAGVMQNPRHLVRRRGQEARLRCSPMKGHSHVYWYRQLPEEGLKFMVYLQKENIIDESGMPKERFSAEFPKEGPSILRIQQVVRGDSAAYFCASSPPGRATYNSPLHFGNGTRLTVT.

The rearrangement joins TRBV30 to TRBJ2-7; perhaps TRBD1 as D (5 bases). V was shortened by 2 bases and J by 1 base, with 12 bases between the two germline ends. The germline gives CDR1 GTSNPN, CDR2 SVGIG (reference sequence). The length of the CDR3 is 14 residues. The DNA for the CDR3 is TGTGCCTGGAGTCGGCAGGGTATATCCTACGAGCAGTACTTC. Its translation is CAWSRQGISYEQYF.

This clonotype was detected only a few times. The chain combines TRBV6-6 with TRBJ1-1, with TRBD1 identical over 8 bases. CDR1 is MNHNY and CDR2 is SVGAGI in the germline V gene (reference sequence). The CDR3 has 14 amino acids. V was clipped by 6 bases and J by 3 bases; unmatched bases: 6. CDR3 DNA: TGTGCCAGCAGGTCGACAGGGGAACACACTGAAGCTTTCTTT. This translates into CASRSTGEHTEAFF.

This clonotype was recorded only once. The chain uses TRBV18 and TRBJ2-7; a possible D gene is TRBD2 (5 bases). From germline, CDR1 is KGHSH and CDR2 LQKENI. The germline V and J ends were trimmed by 8 bases and 6 bases, with 14 bases remaining between them. The CDR3 has 12 residues. The DNA of the CDR3 is TGTGCCAGCGGTCCGGGGAATCTCGAGCAGTACTTC. Its protein product is CASGPGNLEQYF.

This clonotype was observed at least ten times. The chain couples TRBV29-1 to TRBJ1-5; tentatively, D is TRBD1 (5 bases). The CDR3 loop spans 12 amino acids. Germline CDR1 and CDR2: SQVTM and ANQGSEA. V was shortened by 4 bases and J by 2 bases, with 6 bases between the two germline ends. CDR3 region: CSVGGGNQPQHF. CDR3 sequence (DNA): TGCAGCGTTGGAGGGGGCAATCAGCCCCAGCATTTT.